The 32 T cell receptor beta chains below all came from one sample that was sequenced in a study of beta chain features in type 1 diabetes. The entirety of the isolated RNA underwent reverse transcription, so expressed TCRB transcripts were sequenced. Assay used: immunoSEQ multiplex PCR; TCRdb lists only in-frame clones, some missing. The sample consists of some 500,000 clones, over 10% of them appearing once. Sequenced material: naive CD4+ T cells from blood. The source is a woman aged 18 to 35 in good health.

This clone was counted only a few times. The J gene is TRBJ1-6, the V gene TRBV10-3; D is possibly TRBD1 (5 bases). Germline V gene sequence: CDR1 ENHRY, CDR2 SYGVKD. The CDR3 totals 13 residues. The V end was cut by 5 bases, the J end by 8 bases, with 10 bases between. Written as DNA, the CDR3 is TGTGCCATCAGTCCCAGGGCGGATTCACCCCTCCACTTT. Protein product: CAISPRADSPLHF.

This clone came up a few times. The gene calls are TRBV18 and TRBJ1-2, with D hard to call. The V and J ends lost 3 bases and 4 bases respectively, with 9 bases between them. CDR1 KGHSH and CDR2 LQKENI come from the germline V gene. The CDR3 has 13 amino acids. The CDR3 protein is CASSPESTYGYTF. The DNA for the CDR3 is TGTGCCAGCTCACCGGAAAGTACCTATGGCTACACCTTC.

V is TRBV28 and J is TRBJ2-5; D remains ambiguous. V lost 5 bases and J lost 8, with 9 bases in between. The CDR3 sequence is 11 residues long. Germline assignment: CDR1 MDHEN and CDR2 SYDVKM. The CDR3 region has the DNA TGTGCCAGCAGTCAAGCCATCACCCAGTACTTC. Translation gives CASSQAITQYF. The whole variable domain, remainder taken from reference TRBV28 and TRBJ2-5, is DVKVTQSSRYLVKRTGEKVFLECVQDMDHENMFWYRQDPGLGLRLIYFSYDVKMKEKGDIPEGYSVSREKKERFSLILESASTNQTSMYLCASSQAITQYFGPGTRLLVL.

This clone was detected a few times. Additional DNA sequences in this sample encode the identical CDR3. This chain's CDR3 is CASSPQRETQYF. The CDR3 region has the DNA TGTGCCAGCTCACCACAAAGGGAGACCCAGTACTTC. The J gene is TRBJ2-5, the V gene TRBV18; D is undetermined. Germline loops: CDR1 KGHSH, CDR2 LQKENI. This CDR3 spans 12 amino acids. V shed 1 base and J shed 5 bases, with 5 bases lying between them.

The rearrangement links TRBV28 to TRBJ1-2, with TRBD1 as a possible D gene (5 bases). The V end was cut by 4 bases, the J end by 0 bases, with 12 bases between. The CDR3 covers 15 residues. Germline values: CDR1 MDHEN, CDR2 SYDVKM. The CDR3 DNA is TGTGCCAGCAGTTCACCGGGACGGACTAACTATGGCTACACCTTC. This translates into CASSSPGRTNYGYTF.

In its sample, this clone was seen a few times. The CDR3 nucleotides read TGCGCCAGCACCCAAGTAGGTGCATCCAATGAGCAGTTCTTC. Translation gives CASTQVGASNEQFF. This rearrangement joins TRBV23-1 to TRBJ2-1; unclear D gene. TRBV23-1 is flagged as an ORF with uncertain function. This CDR3 is 14 amino acids long. V was cut by 7 bases and J by 6 bases, with 16 bases left in between.

The CDR3 reads CASSLWGYEQFF. For the CDR3, the DNA is TGTGCCAGCAGCTTATGGGGCTATGAGCAGTTCTTC. This rearrangement joins TRBV7-2 to TRBJ2-1; tentatively, D is TRBD1 (5 bases). The V end lost 2 bases, the J end lost 8 bases, and 7 bases lay between the germline ends. Germline CDR1 is SGHTA and CDR2 is FQGNSA. CDR3 length: 12 amino acids.

The J gene is TRBJ1-1, the V gene TRBV6-5; the D is unclear. CDR3 length: 13 amino acids. The V gene's germline CDR1 is MNHEY and CDR2 SVGAGI. Trimming stripped 4 bases from V and 6 bases from J, with 12 bases between. Here the CDR3 reads CASSSVSGAEAFF. For the CDR3, the DNA is TGTGCCAGCAGTTCAGTTTCGGGCGCTGAAGCTTTCTTT.

The J gene is TRBJ1-2, the V gene TRBV5-6; TRBD1 matches 9 bases. CDR1 and CDR2 (germline): SGHDT, YYEEEE. This CDR3 is 16 amino acids long. V lost 1 base, J lost 0 bases, and 4 bases stayed unmatched. The CDR3 region has the DNA TGTGCCAGCAGCTTGCACAGGGGGCTAGCTAACTATGGCTACACCTTC. Protein product: CASSLHRGLANYGYTF.

There are a few counts of this clone. V gene TRBV7-9 combines with J gene TRBJ2-3, with 9 bases that match TRBD1. With 5 bases clipped from V and 0 bases from J, the junction kept 9 bases outside the gene matches. This CDR3 is 17 amino acids long. The germline CDR1 and CDR2 sequences are SEHNR and FQNEAQ (reference sequence). CDR3 protein: CASSPGDRASSTDTQYF. As DNA, the CDR3 is TGTGCCAGCAGCCCAGGGGACAGGGCATCTAGCACAGATACGCAGTATTTT.

This clone was detected only a few times. The V and J genes are TRBV2 and TRBJ2-3; no definite D call. V lost 5 bases and J 7 bases, leaving 7 bases between the germline ends. The CDR3 consists of 11 residues. Germline V gene sequence: CDR1 SNHLY, CDR2 FYNNEI. This CDR3 is CASSRENTQYF. DNA of the CDR3: TGTGCCAGCAGTAGAGAGAATACGCAGTATTTT.

This clone appeared a few times. The chain couples TRBV7-3 to TRBJ2-3; either TRBD1 or TRBD2 may fit D (6 bases each). Germline CDR1 SGHTA, CDR2 FQGTGA. Between the trimmed V and J ends, which lost 0 bases and 6 bases, there was a span of 16 bases. This CDR3 is 16 amino acids long. CDR3 DNA: TGTGCCAGCAGCTTAACGTATGTGGGGGGCGAGGATACGCAGTATTTT. Its translation: CASSLTYVGGEDTQYF.

This clone was detected only a few times. The rearrangement joins TRBV6-6 to TRBJ2-5; TRBD1 is a possible D gene (5 bases). The CDR3 spans 15 residues. Germline V gene sequence: CDR1 MNHNY, CDR2 SVGAGI (reference sequence). Trimming cost V 0 bases and J 2 bases, with 10 bases left between them. CDR3 nucleotide sequence: TGTGCCAGCAGTTACTCAGGGGCGGCTCAAGAGACCCAGTACTTC. This codes for CASSYSGAAQETQYF.

This CDR3 is CATGTRGYTF. CDR3 DNA sequence: TGTGCCACCGGAACCCGCGGCTACACCTTC. This chain links TRBV11-2 with TRBJ1-2; D call uncertain. Trimming removed 10 bases at V and 8 bases at J, with 11 bases between. Germline V gene data show CDR1 as SGHAT and CDR2 as FQNNGV. The CDR3 covers 10 residues.

The gene calls are TRBV27 and TRBJ2-5; 7 bases align to TRBD1. Germline V gene sequence: CDR1 MNHEY, CDR2 SMNVEV (reference sequence). This CDR3 region has 15 residues. Trimming took 3 bases from V and 6 from J; bases not matched to a gene: 10. The CDR3 loop reads CASSFGTDSLKTQYF. CDR3 DNA sequence: TGTGCCAGCAGTTTCGGGACAGACAGTTTAAAGACCCAGTACTTC.

CDR3 sequence (DNA): TGCGCCAGCAGCTTGGACGGCGGGGTGCAGTACGTC. Translated: CASSLDGGVQYV. The rearrangement joins TRBV5-1 to TRBJ2-7; a weak D match, TRBD2 (6 bases). V lost 0 bases and J 9 bases, leaving 10 bases between the germline ends. CDR1 is SGHRS, CDR2 YFSETQ, per germline. This CDR3 is built from 12 residues.

J is TRBJ1-2 and V is TRBV18; no firm D call. CDR1 and CDR2 (germline): KGHSH, LQKENI. There are 14 residues in the CDR3. The germline V and J ends were trimmed by 0 bases and 5 bases, with 10 bases remaining between them. For the CDR3, the DNA is TGTGCCAGCTCACCACCAACAGCCCGGTATGGCTACACCTTC. This encodes CASSPPTARYGYTF.

The sample holds a few counts of this clone. The J gene is TRBJ2-7, the V gene TRBV18; D is undetermined. The CDR3 has 14 amino acids. Trimming stripped 1 base from V and 0 bases from J, with 7 bases between. The germline CDR1 and CDR2 sequences are KGHSH and LQKENI. The CDR3 DNA reads as TGTGCCAGCTCACCACGCCCGGGCTCCTACGAGCAGTACTTC. Translated, it gives CASSPRPGSYEQYF.

This clone was found a few times. The chain joins TRBV5-1 to TRBJ2-2, with 9 nucleotides matching TRBD2. Germline CDR1 reads SGHRS; CDR2 reads YFSETQ. The CDR3 has 17 residues. J was trimmed by 1 base and V by 4 bases; bases with no gene match: 8. Written as DNA, the CDR3 is TGCGCCAGCAGCCGCAATAGCGGGAGATGGAACACCGGGGAGCTGTTTTTT. Translated: CASSRNSGRWNTGELFF. Drawing the rest from reference TRBV5-1 and TRBJ2-2, the complete variable domain is KAGVTQTPRYLIKTRGQQVTLSCSPISGHRSVSWYQQTPGQGLQFLFEYFSETQRNKGNFPGRFSGRQFSNSRSEMNVSTLELGDSALYLCASSRNSGRWNTGELFFGEGSRLTVL.

The genes are TRBV5-6 and TRBJ1-2; D remains ambiguous. The CDR3 totals 13 residues. The V end was cut by 4 bases, the J end by 2 bases, with 9 bases between. Germline CDR1 is SGHDT and CDR2 is YYEEEE. CDR3 sequence: CASSPGLNYGYTF. For the CDR3, the DNA is TGTGCCAGCAGCCCAGGTCTAAACTATGGCTACACCTTC.

The rearrangement joins TRBV7-9 to TRBJ2-2; the D gene is possibly TRBD1 (5 bases). V was cut by 5 bases and J by 4 bases, with 8 bases left in between. The germline gives CDR1 SEHNR, CDR2 FQNEAQ (reference sequence). There are 13 residues in the CDR3. The CDR3, as DNA: TGTGCCAGCAGCGATAGGGGCACCGGGGAGCTGTTTTTT. It translates to CASSDRGTGELFF.

The chain has TRBV9 and TRBJ2-1; possible D gene TRBD1, 6 bases. The CDR3 is 13 amino acids. V was trimmed by 4 bases and J by 7 bases, leaving 12 bases between them. Germline CDR1 SGDLS, CDR2 YYNGEE. CDR3 DNA sequence: TGTGCCAGCAGCAGACAGGCCGTAAATGAGCAGTTCTTC. Protein: CASSRQAVNEQFF.

This clone has a handful of counts. The chain recombines TRBV7-9 with TRBJ1-2, with no clear D. V shed 1 base and J shed 2 bases, with 8 bases lying between them. Germline CDR1 SEHNR, CDR2 FQNEAQ (reference sequence). The CDR3 totals 14 residues. CDR3 amino acids: CASSLEVENYGYTF. CDR3 nucleotides: TGTGCCAGCAGCTTAGAGGTGGAGAACTATGGCTACACCTTC.

This clone was counted a few times. This chain uses TRBV29-1 with TRBJ1-1; D unresolved. V was shortened by 4 bases and J by 7 bases, with 7 bases between the two germline ends. Germline values: CDR1 SQVTM, CDR2 ANQGSEA. The CDR3 covers 10 residues. CDR3 DNA sequence: TGCAGCGTTGCCGATGTTGAAGCTTTCTTT. Translation gives CSVADVEAFF.

This chain uses TRBV2 with TRBJ2-4; tentative D call: TRBD1 (5 bases). The V end lost 2 bases, the J end lost 7 bases, and 9 bases lay between the germline ends. The CDR3 consists of 13 residues. Germline CDR1 and CDR2: SNHLY and FYNNEI. CDR3 residues: CASSERGWNIQYF. In DNA form, the CDR3 reads TGTGCCAGCAGTGAAAGGGGCTGGAACATTCAGTACTTC.

This clone was detected a few times. CDR3 residues: CSVAEGLATETQYF. DNA of the CDR3: TGCAGCGTTGCTGAAGGACTAGCCACGGAGACCCAGTACTTC. V usage is TRBV29-1 and J usage is TRBJ2-5, with TRBD2 identical over 8 bases. The germline CDR1 and CDR2 sequences are SQVTM and ANQGSEA. V trimming: 4 bases; J trimming: 5 bases; junction bases outside the gene matches: 9. This CDR3 is 14 amino acids long.

This clone was detected only a few times. The J gene is TRBJ1-2, the V gene TRBV4-1; the D is unclear. V was shortened by 6 bases and J by 3 bases, with 14 bases between the two germline ends. The CDR3 has 14 amino acids. Germline V gene data show CDR1 as MGHRA and CDR2 as YSYEKL. The CDR3, as DNA: TGCGCCAGCAGGAAACTTGGTGGAGACTATGGCTACACCTTC. Residues: CASRKLGGDYGYTF.

V is TRBV5-1 and J is TRBJ2-5, with D perhaps matching TRBD1 (6 bases). Germline V gene lookup returns CDR1 SGHRS and CDR2 YFSETQ. V was pared by 0 bases and J by 4 bases, with 13 bases between. The CDR3 extends over 15 amino acids. CDR3 nucleotide sequence: TGCGCCAGCAGCTTGGGGACAGCCCTTCTAGAGACCCAGTACTTC. Amino acid sequence: CASSLGTALLETQYF. Filled out from reference TRBV5-1 and TRBJ2-5, the complete variable domain reads KAGVTQTPRYLIKTRGQQVTLSCSPISGHRSVSWYQQTPGQGLQFLFEYFSETQRNKGNFPGRFSGRQFSNSRSEMNVSTLELGDSALYLCASSLGTALLETQYFGPGTRLLVL.

The V gene is TRBV7-2, the J gene TRBJ2-7, with 8 positions matching TRBD2. V shed 5 bases, J shed 4 bases, and the junction held 10 bases outside the gene matches. In germline, CDR1 is SGHTA, CDR2 FQGNSA. CDR3 length: 15 amino acids. CDR3 in DNA: TGTGCCAGCAGCCCCCAGTGGAGCGGGGGTTACGAGCAGTACTTC. It yields the protein CASSPQWSGGYEQYF.

The chain uses TRBV28 and TRBJ1-6; no definite D call. CDR1 and CDR2 from the germline V gene are MDHEN and SYDVKM. The V end was cut by 3 bases, the J end by 10 bases, with 4 bases between. The CDR3 is 11 residues long. CDR3 nucleotides: TGTGCCAGCAGTTTGGGCTCACCCCTCCACTTT. Translating it yields CASSLGSPLHF.

V and J are TRBV5-1 and TRBJ2-1; D not resolved. CDR1 SGHRS and CDR2 YFSETQ come from the germline V gene. The germline V and J ends were trimmed by 1 base and 6 bases, with 8 bases remaining between them. This CDR3 has 13 amino acids. For the CDR3, the DNA is TGCGCCAGCAGCTTGTGGGCCAGCAATGAGCAGTTCTTC. It encodes CASSLWASNEQFF.

V usage is TRBV30 and J usage is TRBJ2-1; 9 nucleotides agree with TRBD2. CDR1 is GTSNPN and CDR2 is SVGIG in the germline V gene (reference sequence). The CDR3 runs 12 residues. V was clipped by 1 base and J by 12 bases; unmatched bases: 4. CDR3 DNA sequence: TGTGCCTGGAGTGAGACTAGCGGAGGGCAGTTCTTC. It is translated as CAWSETSGGQFF.